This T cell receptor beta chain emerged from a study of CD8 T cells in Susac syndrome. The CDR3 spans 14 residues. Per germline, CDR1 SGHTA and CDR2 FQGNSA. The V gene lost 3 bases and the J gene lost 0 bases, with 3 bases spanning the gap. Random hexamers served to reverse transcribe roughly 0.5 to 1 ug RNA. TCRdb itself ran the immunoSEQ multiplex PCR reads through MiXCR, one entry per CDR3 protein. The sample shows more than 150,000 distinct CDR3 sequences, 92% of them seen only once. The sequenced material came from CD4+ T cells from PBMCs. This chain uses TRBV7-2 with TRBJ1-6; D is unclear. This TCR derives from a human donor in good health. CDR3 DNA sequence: TGTGCCAGCAGCTTTAGCTCCTATAATTCACCCCTCCACTTT. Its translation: CASSFSSYNSPLHF.